Below, 2 T cell receptor beta chains from the same sample are listed, as sequenced in a study of blood T cell repertoires in COVID-19. Libraries were prepared by immunoSEQ multiplex PCR; TCRdb keeps only in-frame clonotypes and omits some of them. The sample gives roughly 100,000 clones, 71% of which show up once; about 0.85% is in the top ten. The sequenced sample consisted of peripheral blood. All receptors derive from a human donor with acute or convalescent COVID-19. The donor label of this sample is uncertain.

The sample holds a few counts of this clone. The chain joins TRBV18 to TRBJ2-1; D perhaps matches TRBD1 (6 bases). The ends were cut back, 3 bases at V and 5 bases at J, with 14 bases in the middle. Germline V lookup: CDR1 KGHSH, CDR2 LQKENI. The CDR3 sequence is 15 residues long. The CDR3 nucleotides are TGTGCCAGCTCACCCTACATCGGACAGCACAATGAGCAGTTCTTC. This translates into CASSPYIGQHNEQFF.

The CDR3 DNA follows: TGTGCCAGCAGTGAAGCGCTGGGGGGAGGAGATTCACCCCTCCACTTT. Translating it yields CASSEALGGGDSPLHF. The chain carries TRBV6-1 and TRBJ1-6; weak D call: TRBD1 (5 bases). This CDR3 has 16 amino acids. Germline assignment: CDR1 MNHNS and CDR2 SASEGT. Between the trimmed V and J ends, which lost 0 bases and 8 bases, there was a span of 14 bases.